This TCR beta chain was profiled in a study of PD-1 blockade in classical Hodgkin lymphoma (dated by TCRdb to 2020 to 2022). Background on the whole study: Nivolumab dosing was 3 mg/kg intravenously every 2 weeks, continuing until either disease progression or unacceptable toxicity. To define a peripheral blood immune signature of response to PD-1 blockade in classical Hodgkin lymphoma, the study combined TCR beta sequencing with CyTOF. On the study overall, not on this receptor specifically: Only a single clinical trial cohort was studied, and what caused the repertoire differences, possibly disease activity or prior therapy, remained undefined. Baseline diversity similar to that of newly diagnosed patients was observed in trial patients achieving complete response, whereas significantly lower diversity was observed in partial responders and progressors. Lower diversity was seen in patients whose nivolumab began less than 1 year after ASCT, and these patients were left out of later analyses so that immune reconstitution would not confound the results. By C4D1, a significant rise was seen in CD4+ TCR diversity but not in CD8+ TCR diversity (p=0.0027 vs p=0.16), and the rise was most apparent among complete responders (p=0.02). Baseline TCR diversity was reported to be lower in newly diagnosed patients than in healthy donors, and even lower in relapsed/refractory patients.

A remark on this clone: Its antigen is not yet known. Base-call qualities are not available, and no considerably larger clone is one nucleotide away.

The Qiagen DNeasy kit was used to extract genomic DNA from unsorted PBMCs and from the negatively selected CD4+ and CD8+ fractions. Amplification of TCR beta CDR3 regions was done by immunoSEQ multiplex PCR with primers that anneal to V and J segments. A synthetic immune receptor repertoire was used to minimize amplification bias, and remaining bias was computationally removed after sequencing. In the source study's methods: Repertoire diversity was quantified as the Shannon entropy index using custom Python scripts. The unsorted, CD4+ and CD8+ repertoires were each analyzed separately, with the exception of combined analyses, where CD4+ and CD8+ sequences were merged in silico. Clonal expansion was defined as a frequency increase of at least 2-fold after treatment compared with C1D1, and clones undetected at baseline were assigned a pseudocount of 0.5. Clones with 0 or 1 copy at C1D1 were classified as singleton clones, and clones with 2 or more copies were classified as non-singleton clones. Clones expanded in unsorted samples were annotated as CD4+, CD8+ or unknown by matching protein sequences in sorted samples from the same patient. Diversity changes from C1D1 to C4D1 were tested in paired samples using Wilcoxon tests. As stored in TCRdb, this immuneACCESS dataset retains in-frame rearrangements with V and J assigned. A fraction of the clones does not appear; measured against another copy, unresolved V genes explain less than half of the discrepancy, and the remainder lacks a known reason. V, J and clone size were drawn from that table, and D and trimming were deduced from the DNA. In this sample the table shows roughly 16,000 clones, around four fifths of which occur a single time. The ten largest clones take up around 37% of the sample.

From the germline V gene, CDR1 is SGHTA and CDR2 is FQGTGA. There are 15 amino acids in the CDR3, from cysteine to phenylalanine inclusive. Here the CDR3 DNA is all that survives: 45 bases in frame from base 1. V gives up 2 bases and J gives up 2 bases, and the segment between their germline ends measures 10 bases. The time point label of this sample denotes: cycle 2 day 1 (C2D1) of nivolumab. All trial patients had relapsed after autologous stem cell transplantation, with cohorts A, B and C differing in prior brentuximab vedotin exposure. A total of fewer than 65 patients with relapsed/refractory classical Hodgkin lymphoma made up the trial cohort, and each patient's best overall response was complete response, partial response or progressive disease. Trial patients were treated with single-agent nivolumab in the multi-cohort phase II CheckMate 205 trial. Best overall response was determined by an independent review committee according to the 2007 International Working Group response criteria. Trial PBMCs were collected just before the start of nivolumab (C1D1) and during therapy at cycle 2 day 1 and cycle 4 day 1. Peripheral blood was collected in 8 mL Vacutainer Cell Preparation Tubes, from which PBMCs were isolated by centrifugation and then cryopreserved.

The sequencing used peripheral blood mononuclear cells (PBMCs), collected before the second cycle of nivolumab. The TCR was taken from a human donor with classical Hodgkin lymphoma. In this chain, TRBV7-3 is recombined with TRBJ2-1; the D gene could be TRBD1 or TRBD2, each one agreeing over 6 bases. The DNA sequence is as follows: TGTGCCAGCAGCTTAGGAGGGGACACCTACAATGAGCAGTTCTTC. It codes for CASSLGGDTYNEQFF.